A single sample gave rise to the 27 T cell receptor beta chains below, sequenced in a study of blood T cell repertoires in COVID-19 (dated by TCRdb to 2019 to 2021). Library method: the immunoSEQ multiplex PCR assay. In TCRdb, the immuneACCESS table is reduced to in-frame sequences with V and J assigned. These tables do not hold every clone; where another copy was compared, an unresolved V gene accounts for under half, and the others remain unexplained. For this sample the table gives around 130,000 clones, of which roughly 90% were detected only once. The ten largest clones take up 18% of the sample. Specimen: peripheral blood. These receptors were taken from a man aged 45-65 years with active or convalescent COVID-19.

This clone was observed a single time. The chain is built from TRBV28 and TRBJ1-2, with 9 bases fitting TRBD1. The CDR3 runs to 13 residues. Germline CDR1 and CDR2: MDHEN and SYDVKM. V dropped 7 bases and J dropped 5; count of bases not matched to a gene: 5. CDR3 DNA sequence: TGTGCCAGCAATACAGGGGGCCCATATGGCTACACCTTC. It codes for CASNTGGPYGYTF.

This CDR3 reads CASSPPSGSLYEQYF. The CDR3 DNA sequence: TGTGCCAGCAGCCCCCCTAGCGGGAGTCTCTACGAGCAGTACTTC. The chain uses TRBV9 and TRBJ2-7; 10 bases are shared with TRBD2. Germline CDR1 reads SGDLS; CDR2 reads YYNGEE. The CDR3 sequence is 15 residues long. Trimming at V came to 4 bases and at J to 3 bases, leaving 7 bases not matched to a gene.

In this sample, this clone turned up a few times. The chain carries TRBV6-2 or TRBV6-3 and TRBJ2-1, with 7 bases identical to TRBD2. Germline V gene lookup returns CDR1 MNHEY and CDR2 SVGEGT. This CDR3 is 15 amino acids long. V was pared by 2 bases and J by 7 bases, with 8 bases of the junction left unmatched. The CDR3 DNA reads as TGTGCCAGCAGTTACCCAGATGGGAGGGAGAATGAGCAGTTCTTC. Translated, it gives CASSYPDGRENEQFF.

The chain couples TRBV29-1 to TRBJ1-1, with D perhaps TRBD1 (5 bases). Germline lookup yields CDR1 SQVTM and CDR2 ANQGSEA. Trimming cost V 4 bases and J 0 bases, with 9 bases left between them. CDR3 length equals 13 residues. CDR3 in DNA: TGCAGCGTTGCAGGGCCGATGAACACTGAAGCTTTCTTT. This gives the protein CSVAGPMNTEAFF.

The J gene is TRBJ2-5, the V gene TRBV28; 14 nucleotides align to TRBD2. This CDR3 region has 16 residues. Germline values: CDR1 MDHEN, CDR2 SYDVKM. The V gene end was trimmed by 5 bases and the J gene end by 3 bases; junction bases not matched to a gene: 5. The CDR3: CASSPRLAGGEETQYF. The CDR3 DNA sequence: TGTGCCAGCAGTCCCAGACTAGCGGGAGGGGAAGAGACCCAGTACTTC.

This chain joins TRBV5-1 and TRBJ2-7, with 9 positions matching TRBD2. Germline V gene lookup returns CDR1 SGHRS and CDR2 YFSETQ. With 4 bases clipped from V and 7 bases from J, the junction kept 12 bases outside the gene matches. CDR3 size: 15 residues. CDR3 in DNA: TGCGCCAGCAGCGTGGGGCGGGGGGGCACGCCGGAGCAGTACTTC. Amino acids: CASSVGRGGTPEQYF.

This chain links TRBV7-9 with TRBJ1-2; 7 bases match TRBD1. Trimming cost V 5 bases and J 9 bases; bases outside gene matches: 15. This CDR3 is built from 15 residues. Looked up from germline, CDR1 is SEHNR and CDR2 is FQNEAQ (reference sequence). The DNA for the CDR3 is TGTGCCAGCAGCATCAGGGGGAACCATCCGTATTGCTACACCTTC. This codes for CASSIRGNHPYCYTF.

The chain carries TRBV5-4 and TRBJ2-7; the D gene is possibly TRBD1 (7 bases). CDR3 size: 17 residues. The V and J ends lost 4 bases and 6 bases respectively, with 26 bases between them. Germline lookup yields CDR1 SGHNT and CDR2 YYREEE (reference sequence). CDR3 DNA sequence: TGTGCCAGCAGCCCTGGAGGGGGCAAAAGGGACGCAGGCGAGCAGTACTTC. Protein sequence: CASSPGGGKRDAGEQYF.

CDR3 bases: TGTGCCATCACACGGGACAGGGTGAACTATGGCTACACCTTC. Its protein product is CAITRDRVNYGYTF. The J gene is TRBJ1-2, the V gene TRBV10-3; 9 bases fit TRBD1. The trim removed 7 bases at V and 2 bases at J, leaving 5 bases unmatched. The CDR3 runs 14 residues. Germline CDR1 and CDR2: ENHRY and SYGVKD.

The chain carries TRBV10-3 and TRBJ2-7, with D unresolved. The CDR3 loop spans 14 amino acids. From germline, CDR1 is ENHRY and CDR2 SYGVKD. Trimming took off 4 bases at V and 0 bases at J, with 10 bases between the two ends. CDR3 DNA: TGTGCCATCAGTGGGGCTCGAAGCTCCTACGAGCAGTACTTC. It yields the protein CAISGARSSYEQYF.

The chain links TRBV10-1 to TRBJ2-7, with TRBD2 matching over 12 bases. After removal of 5 bases from V and 3 bases from J, the junction contained 5 bases not matched to a gene. Germline assignment: CDR1 WNHNN and CDR2 SYGVQD (reference sequence). The CDR3 has 15 residues. In DNA, the CDR3 is TGCGCCAGCAGTCTAGCGGGGGGGCAATTCTACGAGCAGTACTTC. Translated, it gives CASSLAGGQFYEQYF.

Remarks on this clone: This sample also contains other DNA sequences that code for the same CDR3. V is TRBV5-1 and J is TRBJ1-6, with unresolved D. Germline values: CDR1 SGHRS, CDR2 YFSETQ. V was cut by 0 bases and J by 0 bases, with 4 bases left in between. CDR3 length: 15 amino acids. The CDR3 spells CASSLDSSYNSPLHF. DNA for the CDR3: TGCGCCAGCAGCTTGGACAGCTCCTATAATTCACCCCTCCACTTT. Using reference TRBV5-1 and TRBJ1-6 for the parts outside the CDR3, the full variable domain is KAGVTQTPRYLIKTRGQQVTLSCSPISGHRSVSWYQQTPGQGLQFLFEYFSETQRNKGNFPGRFSGRQFSNSRSEMNVSTLELGDSALYLCASSLDSSYNSPLHFGNGTRLTVT.

This clone was recorded once. The rearrangement links TRBV19 to TRBJ2-3; perhaps TRBD2 as D (5 bases). This CDR3 is built from 14 residues. With 3 bases removed from V and 3 bases from J, the gap between germline ends came to 10 bases. Per the germline V gene, CDR1 is LNHDA and CDR2 is SQIVND (reference sequence). This chain's CDR3 is CASSMGSVTDTQYF. In nucleotides, the CDR3 is TGTGCCAGTAGTATGGGGAGTGTAACAGATACGCAGTATTTT.

In DNA, the CDR3 is TGTGCCAGTAGTATAGTACACAGCTCCTACAATGAGCAGTTCTTC. Protein sequence: CASSIVHSSYNEQFF. V and J are TRBV19 and TRBJ2-1; no clear D. Germline-derived CDR1 and CDR2 are LNHDA and SQIVND (reference sequence). Trimming took 1 base from V and 0 from J, leaving 7 bases between them. CDR3 length equals 15 residues.

The table lists this clone with a count of one. This chain connects TRBV11-2 to TRBJ2-5; possible D gene TRBD1, 5 bases. V was trimmed by 1 base and J by 1 base, leaving 7 bases between them. This CDR3 region has 14 residues. Germline CDR1 is SGHAT and CDR2 is FQNNGV. The CDR3 DNA reads TGTGCCAGCAGCTTAGTCAGGGTCCAAGAGACCCAGTACTTC. It is translated as CASSLVRVQETQYF.

The rearrangement uses TRBV5-5 and TRBJ2-5; 14 nucleotides line up with TRBD2. The CDR3 has 17 residues. Trimming at V came to 4 bases and at J to 2 bases, leaving 7 bases not matched to a gene. Per germline, CDR1 SGHKS and CDR2 YYEKEE (reference sequence). The CDR3 DNA reads TGTGCCAGCAGCGTCGGGACTAGCGGGGGCTTACAAGAGACCCAGTACTTC. Translated, it gives CASSVGTSGGLQETQYF.

The J gene is TRBJ2-2, the V gene TRBV9, with a possible D match to TRBD2 (5 bases). The germline V gene encodes CDR1 SGDLS and CDR2 YYNGEE. V was cut by 3 bases and J by 3 bases, with 18 bases left in between. This CDR3 is built from 17 residues. The CDR3 region has the DNA TGTGCCAGCAGCGCCGTGACTACGAGGCAGGACACCGGGGAGCTGTTTTTT. Its translation is CASSAVTTRQDTGELFF. The complete variable domain, with remaining parts taken from reference TRBV9 and TRBJ2-2, reads DSGVTQTPKHLITATGQRVTLRCSPRSGDLSVYWYQQSLDQGLQFLIQYYNGEERAKGNILERFSAQQFPDLHSELNLSSLELGDSALYFCASSAVTTRQDTGELFFGEGSRLTVL.

V and J are TRBV4-1 and TRBJ2-5; D is ambiguous. There are 14 residues in the CDR3. V lost 2 bases and J lost 2, with 9 bases in between. Germline V CDR1 and CDR2: MGHRA, YSYEKL. The CDR3 sequence: CASSQSPGQETQYF. CDR3 nucleotides: TGCGCCAGCAGCCAAAGCCCAGGACAAGAGACCCAGTACTTC.

The chain joins TRBV5-1 to TRBJ1-1; 8 nucleotides match TRBD1. The CDR3 totals 14 residues. Germline V gives CDR1 SGHRS, CDR2 YFSETQ. The V segment lost 0 bases and the J segment 4 bases; nucleotides outside the gene matches: 2. This CDR3 is CASSLGQGSTEAFF. CDR3 bases: TGCGCCAGCAGCTTGGGACAGGGGAGCACTGAAGCTTTCTTT.

The chain joins TRBV19 to TRBJ2-5, with a weak D call TRBD2 (5 bases). Between the trimmed V and J ends, which lost 3 bases and 5 bases, there was a span of 16 bases. Germline CDR1 is LNHDA and CDR2 is SQIVND (reference sequence). The CDR3 covers 15 residues. The CDR3 coding sequence is TGTGCCAGTAGTATCCATTCGGGGTGGGGTGAGACCCAGTACTTC. Its translation: CASSIHSGWGETQYF.

This clone was seen more than once but under ten times. The V gene is TRBV18, the J gene TRBJ2-3, with unresolved D. The CDR3 runs 15 residues. Trimming took off 8 bases at V and 0 bases at J, with 15 bases between the two ends. The germline V gene encodes CDR1 KGHSH and CDR2 LQKENI. CDR3 sequence reads: CASPFSNVSTDTQYF. The CDR3 DNA is TGTGCCAGCCCATTCTCTAATGTGAGCACAGATACGCAGTATTTT.

The chain is built from TRBV9 and TRBJ2-6; the match to TRBD1 covers 7 bases. Per the germline V gene, CDR1 is SGDLS and CDR2 is YYNGEE. This CDR3 comprises 17 residues. Trimming removed 4 bases from V and 0 bases from J; junction bases left unmatched: 7. The DNA of the CDR3 is TGTGCCAGCAGCCCCCAAGGGGGCCTCTCTGGGGCCAACGTCCTGACTTTC. Translating gives CASSPQGGLSGANVLTF.

The count of this clone is one. V and J are TRBV7-5 and TRBJ2-1; the table's D call, TRBD2, has no DNA check behind it. TRBV7-5 is classified as a pseudogene. CDR3 length equals 15 residues. In DNA form, the CDR3 reads TGTGTCAGCGAAGTAGTGACTAGCGGGGACAATGAGCAGTTCTTC. It translates to CVSEVVTSGDNEQFF.

This clone occurred a few times. The chain has TRBV9 and TRBJ1-1; 7 bases are shared with TRBD1. After removal of 0 bases from V and 12 bases from J, the junction contained 11 bases not matched to a gene. CDR1 and CDR2 (germline): SGDLS, YYNGEE. CDR3 length equals 14 residues. The CDR3 DNA follows: TGTGCCAGCAGCGTAGAGAACGACGGGGACAGACCTTTCTTT. Its protein is CASSVENDGDRPFF.

A few counts support this clone. This rearrangement joins TRBV30 to TRBJ1-1, with a possible D match to TRBD1 (6 bases). V was cut by 5 bases and J by 2 bases, with 15 bases left in between. The CDR3 length is 14 residues. Germline values: CDR1 GTSNPN, CDR2 SVGIG (reference sequence). CDR3 sequence (DNA): TGTGCCTGGGTCGCAGGGGCCTATAACACTGAAGCTTTCTTT. Amino acid sequence: CAWVAGAYNTEAFF.

About this clone itself: This specimen includes other DNA sequences encoding the same CDR3. The rearrangement joins TRBV10-3 to TRBJ2-7; D is perhaps TRBD2 (6 bases). Germline V CDR1 and CDR2: ENHRY, SYGVKD. The CDR3 covers 14 residues. Trimming shortened V by 5 bases and J by 3 bases, and 14 bases separated the two germline ends. The CDR3 reads CAISLSGGDYEQYF. The CDR3 region has the DNA TGTGCCATCAGTCTGTCGGGCGGGGACTACGAGCAGTACTTC.

V usage is TRBV2 and J usage is TRBJ1-2, with 8 bases lining up with TRBD1. Germline CDR1 SNHLY, CDR2 FYNNEI. The CDR3 loop spans 14 amino acids. V lost 3 bases to trimming and J lost 8 bases; unmatched junction nucleotides: 8. Here the CDR3 reads CASSDNPDRVGYTF. DNA for the CDR3: TGTGCCAGCAGTGATAATCCGGACAGGGTAGGCTACACCTTC.